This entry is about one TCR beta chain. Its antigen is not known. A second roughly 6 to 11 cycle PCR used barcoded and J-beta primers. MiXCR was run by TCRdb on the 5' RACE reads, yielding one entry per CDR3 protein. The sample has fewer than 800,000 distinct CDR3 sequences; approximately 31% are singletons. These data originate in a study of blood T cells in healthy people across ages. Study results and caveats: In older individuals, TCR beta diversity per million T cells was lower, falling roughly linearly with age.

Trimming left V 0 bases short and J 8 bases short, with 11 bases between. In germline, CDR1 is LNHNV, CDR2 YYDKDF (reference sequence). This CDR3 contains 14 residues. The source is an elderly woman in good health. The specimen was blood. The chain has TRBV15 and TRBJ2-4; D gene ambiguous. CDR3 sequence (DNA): TGTGCCACCAGCAGAGATTGGAACCTAGACATTCAGTACTTC. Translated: CATSRDWNLDIQYF.